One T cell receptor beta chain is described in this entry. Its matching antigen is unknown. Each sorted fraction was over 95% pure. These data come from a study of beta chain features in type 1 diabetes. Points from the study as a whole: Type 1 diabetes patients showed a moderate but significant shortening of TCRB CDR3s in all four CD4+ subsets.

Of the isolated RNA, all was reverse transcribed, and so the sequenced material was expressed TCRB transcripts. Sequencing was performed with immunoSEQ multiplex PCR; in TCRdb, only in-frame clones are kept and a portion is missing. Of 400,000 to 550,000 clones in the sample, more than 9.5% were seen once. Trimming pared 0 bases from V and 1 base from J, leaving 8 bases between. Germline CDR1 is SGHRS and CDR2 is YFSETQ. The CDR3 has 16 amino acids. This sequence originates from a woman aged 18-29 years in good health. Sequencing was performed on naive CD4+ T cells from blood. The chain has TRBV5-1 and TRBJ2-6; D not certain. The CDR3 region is CASSLEHQSGANVLTF. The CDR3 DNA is TGCGCCAGCAGCTTGGAGCATCAGTCTGGGGCCAACGTCCTGACTTTC.